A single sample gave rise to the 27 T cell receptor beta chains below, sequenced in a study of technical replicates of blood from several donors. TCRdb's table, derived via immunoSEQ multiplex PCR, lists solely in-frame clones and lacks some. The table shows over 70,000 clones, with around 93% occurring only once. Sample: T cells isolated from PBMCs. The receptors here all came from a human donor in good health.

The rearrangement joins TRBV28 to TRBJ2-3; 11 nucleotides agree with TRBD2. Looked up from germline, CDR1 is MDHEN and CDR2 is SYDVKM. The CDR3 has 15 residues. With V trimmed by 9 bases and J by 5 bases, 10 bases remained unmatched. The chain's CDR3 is CASTPGLAGGDTQYF. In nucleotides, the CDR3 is TGTGCCAGTACGCCCGGACTAGCGGGTGGAGATACGCAGTATTTT.

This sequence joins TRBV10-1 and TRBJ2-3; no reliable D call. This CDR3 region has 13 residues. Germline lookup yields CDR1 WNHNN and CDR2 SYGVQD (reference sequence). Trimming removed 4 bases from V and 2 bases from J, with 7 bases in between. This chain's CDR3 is CASSGWLTDTQYF. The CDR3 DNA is TGCGCCAGCAGTGGTTGGCTCACAGATACGCAGTATTTT.

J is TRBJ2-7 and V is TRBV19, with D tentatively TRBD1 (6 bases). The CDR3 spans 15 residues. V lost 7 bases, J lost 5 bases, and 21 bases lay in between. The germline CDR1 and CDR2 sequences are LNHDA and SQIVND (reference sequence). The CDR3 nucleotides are TGTGCCAGTAATGTCAGGGGAATTTCGCGGGACGAGCAGTACTTC. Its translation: CASNVRGISRDEQYF.

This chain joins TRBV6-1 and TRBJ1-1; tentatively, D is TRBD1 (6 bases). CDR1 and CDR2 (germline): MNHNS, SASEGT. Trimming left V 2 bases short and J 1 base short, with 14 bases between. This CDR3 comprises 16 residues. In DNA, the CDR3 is TGTGCCAGCAGTGAATTACAGGGACGGGCGAACACTGAAGCTTTCTTT. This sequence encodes CASSELQGRANTEAFF.

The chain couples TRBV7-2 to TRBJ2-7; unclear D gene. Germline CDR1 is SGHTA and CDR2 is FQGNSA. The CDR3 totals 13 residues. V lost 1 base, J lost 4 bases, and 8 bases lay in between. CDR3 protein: CASSLGLQYEQYF. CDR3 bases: TGTGCCAGCAGCTTAGGGCTTCAGTACGAGCAGTACTTC. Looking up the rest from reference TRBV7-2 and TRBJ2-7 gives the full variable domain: GAGVSQSPSNKVTEKGKDVELRCDPISGHTALYWYRQSLGQGLEFLIYFQGNSAPDKSGLPSDRFSAERTGGSVSTLTIQRTQQEDSAVYLCASSLGLQYEQYFGPGTRLTVT.

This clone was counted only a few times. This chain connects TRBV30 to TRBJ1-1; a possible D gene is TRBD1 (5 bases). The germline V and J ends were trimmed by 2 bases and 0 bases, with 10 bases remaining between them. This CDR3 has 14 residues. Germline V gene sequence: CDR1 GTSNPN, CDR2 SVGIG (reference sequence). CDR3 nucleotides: TGTGCCTGGAGTTCAGGGCTGATGAACACTGAAGCTTTCTTT. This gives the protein CAWSSGLMNTEAFF.

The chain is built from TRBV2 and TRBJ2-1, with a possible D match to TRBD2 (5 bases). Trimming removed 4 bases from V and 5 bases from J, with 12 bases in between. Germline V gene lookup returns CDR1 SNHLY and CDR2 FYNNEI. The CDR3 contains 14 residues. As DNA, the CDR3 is TGTGCCAGCAGTGGTGTAAGCGGTCACAATGAGCAGTTCTTC. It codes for CASSGVSGHNEQFF. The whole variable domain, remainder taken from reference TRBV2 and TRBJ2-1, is EPEVTQTPSHQVTQMGQEVILRCVPISNHLYFYWYRQILGQKVEFLVSFYNNEISEKSEIFDDQFSVERPDGSNFTLKIRSTKLEDSAMYFCASSGVSGHNEQFFGPGTRLTVL.

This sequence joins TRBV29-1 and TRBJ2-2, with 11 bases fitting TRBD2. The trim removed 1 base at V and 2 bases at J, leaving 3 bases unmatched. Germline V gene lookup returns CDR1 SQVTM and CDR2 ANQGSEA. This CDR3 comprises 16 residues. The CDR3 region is CSVEGTSGGNTGELFF. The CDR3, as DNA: TGCAGCGTTGAAGGTACTAGCGGGGGCAACACCGGGGAGCTGTTTTTT.

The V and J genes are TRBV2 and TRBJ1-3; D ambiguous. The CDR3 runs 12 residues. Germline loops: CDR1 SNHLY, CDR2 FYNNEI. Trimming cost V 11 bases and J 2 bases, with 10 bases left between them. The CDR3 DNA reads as TGTGCCTCCGGGTTTACTGGAAACACCATATATTTT. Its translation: CASGFTGNTIYF. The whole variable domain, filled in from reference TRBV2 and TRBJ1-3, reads EPEVTQTPSHQVTQMGQEVILRCVPISNHLYFYWYRQILGQKVEFLVSFYNNEISEKSEIFDDQFSVERPDGSNFTLKIRSTKLEDSAMYFCASGFTGNTIYFGEGSWLTVV.

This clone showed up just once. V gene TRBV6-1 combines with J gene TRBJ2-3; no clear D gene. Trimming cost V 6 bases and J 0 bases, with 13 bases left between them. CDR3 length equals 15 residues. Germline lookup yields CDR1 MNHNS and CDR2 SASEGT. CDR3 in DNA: TGTGCCAGCAGGGCGACGTTGACTAGCACAGATACGCAGTATTTT. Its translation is CASRATLTSTDTQYF.

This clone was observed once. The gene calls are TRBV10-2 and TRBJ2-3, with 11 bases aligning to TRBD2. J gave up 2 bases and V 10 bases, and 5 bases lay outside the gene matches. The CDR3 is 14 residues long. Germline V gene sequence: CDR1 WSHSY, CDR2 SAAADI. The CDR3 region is CAIRLAGITDTQYF. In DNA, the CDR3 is TGCGCCATAAGACTAGCGGGAATCACAGATACGCAGTATTTT.

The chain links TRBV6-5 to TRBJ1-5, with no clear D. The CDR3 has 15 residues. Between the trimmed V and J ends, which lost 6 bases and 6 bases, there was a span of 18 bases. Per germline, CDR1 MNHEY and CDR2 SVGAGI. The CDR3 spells CASSSRPGRVQPQHF. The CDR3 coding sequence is TGTGCCAGCAGCTCCCGACCGGGAAGGGTTCAGCCCCAGCATTTT.

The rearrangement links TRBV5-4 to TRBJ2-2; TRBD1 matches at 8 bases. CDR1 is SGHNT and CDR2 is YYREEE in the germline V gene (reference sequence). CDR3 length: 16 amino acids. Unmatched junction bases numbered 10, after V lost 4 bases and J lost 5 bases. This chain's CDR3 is CASSIPGTGLTGELFF. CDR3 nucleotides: TGTGCCAGCAGCATTCCCGGGACAGGACTAACCGGGGAGCTGTTTTTT.

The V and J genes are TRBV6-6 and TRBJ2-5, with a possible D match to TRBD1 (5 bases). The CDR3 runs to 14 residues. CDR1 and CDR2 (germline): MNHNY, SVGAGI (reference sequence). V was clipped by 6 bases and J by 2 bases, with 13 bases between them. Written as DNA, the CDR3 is TGTGCCAGCAGCTTATACAGGTCTCAAGAGACCCAGTACTTC. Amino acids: CASSLYRSQETQYF.

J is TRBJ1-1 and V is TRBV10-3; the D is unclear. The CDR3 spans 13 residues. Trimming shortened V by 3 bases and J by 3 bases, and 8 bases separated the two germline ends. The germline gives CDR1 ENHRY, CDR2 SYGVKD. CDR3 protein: CAISDTVDTEAFF. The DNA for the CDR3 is TGTGCCATCAGTGATACAGTGGACACTGAAGCTTTCTTT.

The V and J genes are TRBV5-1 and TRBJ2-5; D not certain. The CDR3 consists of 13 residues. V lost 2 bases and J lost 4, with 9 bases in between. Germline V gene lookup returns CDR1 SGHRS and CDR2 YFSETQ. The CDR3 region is CASSLEVRETQYF. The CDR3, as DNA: TGCGCCAGCAGCTTAGAAGTGCGAGAGACCCAGTACTTC.

The CDR3 nucleotides are TGTGCCAGCATATTCACCGGGGAGCTGTTTTTT. Amino acids: CASIFTGELFF. The V gene is TRBV11-3, the J gene TRBJ2-2, with unresolved D. The V and J ends lost 7 bases and 4 bases respectively, with 4 bases between them. The CDR3 has 11 residues. Germline loops: CDR1 SGHNT, CDR2 YENEEA.

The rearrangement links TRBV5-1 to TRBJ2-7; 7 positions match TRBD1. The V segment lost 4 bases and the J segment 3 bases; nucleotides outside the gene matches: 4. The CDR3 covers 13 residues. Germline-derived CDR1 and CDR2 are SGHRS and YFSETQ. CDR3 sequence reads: CASSRGTDYEQYF. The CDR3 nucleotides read TGCGCCAGCAGCAGAGGGACAGACTACGAGCAGTACTTC.

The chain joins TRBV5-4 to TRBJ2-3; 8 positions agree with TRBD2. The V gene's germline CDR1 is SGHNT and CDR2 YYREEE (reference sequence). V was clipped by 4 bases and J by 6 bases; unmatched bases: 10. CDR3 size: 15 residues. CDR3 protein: CASSTSGRGIDTQYF. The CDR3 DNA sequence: TGTGCCAGCAGCACGAGCGGGAGAGGTATCGATACGCAGTATTTT.

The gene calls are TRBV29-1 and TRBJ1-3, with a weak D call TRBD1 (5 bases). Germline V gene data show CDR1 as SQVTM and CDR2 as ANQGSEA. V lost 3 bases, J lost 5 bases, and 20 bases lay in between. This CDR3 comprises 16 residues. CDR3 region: CSVDDETGGSRNTIYF. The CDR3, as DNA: TGCAGCGTTGATGACGAGACGGGGGGTAGTAGAAACACCATATATTTT.

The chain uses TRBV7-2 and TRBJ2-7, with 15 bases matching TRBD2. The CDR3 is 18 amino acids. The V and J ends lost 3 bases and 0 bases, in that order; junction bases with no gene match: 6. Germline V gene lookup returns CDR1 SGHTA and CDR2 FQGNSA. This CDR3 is CASSLGTSGRTLSYEQYF. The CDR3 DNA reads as TGTGCCAGCAGCTTGGGGACTAGCGGGAGGACCCTCTCCTACGAGCAGTACTTC.

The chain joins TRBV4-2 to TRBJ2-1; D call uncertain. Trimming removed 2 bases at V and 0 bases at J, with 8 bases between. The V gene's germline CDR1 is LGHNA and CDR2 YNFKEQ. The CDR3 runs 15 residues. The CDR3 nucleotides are TGTGCCAGCAGCCAATCGATTAGCTCCTACAATGAGCAGTTCTTC. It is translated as CASSQSISSYNEQFF.

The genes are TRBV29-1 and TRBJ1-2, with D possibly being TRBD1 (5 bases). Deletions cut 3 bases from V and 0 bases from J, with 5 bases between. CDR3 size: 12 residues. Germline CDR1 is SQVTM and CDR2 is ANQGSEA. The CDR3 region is CSVDRANYGYTF. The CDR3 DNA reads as TGCAGCGTTGACAGGGCTAACTATGGCTACACCTTC.

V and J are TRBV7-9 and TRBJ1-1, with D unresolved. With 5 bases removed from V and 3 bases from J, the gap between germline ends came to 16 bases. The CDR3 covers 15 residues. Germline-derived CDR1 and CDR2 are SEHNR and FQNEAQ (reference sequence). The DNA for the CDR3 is TGTGCCAGCAGCCCAGGTGGCCCGGTCCACACTGAAGCTTTCTTT. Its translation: CASSPGGPVHTEAFF. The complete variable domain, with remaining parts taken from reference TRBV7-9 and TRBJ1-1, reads DTGVSQNPRHKITKRGQNVTFRCDPISEHNRLYWYRQTLGQGPEFLTYFQNEAQLEKSRLLSDRFSAERPKGSFSTLEIQRTEQGDSAMYLCASSPGGPVHTEAFFGQGTRLTVV.

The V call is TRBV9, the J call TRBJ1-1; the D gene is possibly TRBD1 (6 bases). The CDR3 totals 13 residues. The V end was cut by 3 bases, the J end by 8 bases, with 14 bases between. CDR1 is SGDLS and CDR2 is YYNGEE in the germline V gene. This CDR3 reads CASSGPDSLEAFF. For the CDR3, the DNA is TGTGCCAGCAGCGGCCCGGACAGCCTAGAAGCTTTCTTT.

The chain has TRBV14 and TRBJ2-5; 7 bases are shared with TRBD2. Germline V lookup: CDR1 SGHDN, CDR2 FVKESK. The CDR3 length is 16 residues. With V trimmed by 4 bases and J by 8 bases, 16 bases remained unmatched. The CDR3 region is CASSPRLWLAAETQYF. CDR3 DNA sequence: TGTGCCAGCAGCCCGAGGCTTTGGCTAGCGGCCGAAACCCAGTACTTC.

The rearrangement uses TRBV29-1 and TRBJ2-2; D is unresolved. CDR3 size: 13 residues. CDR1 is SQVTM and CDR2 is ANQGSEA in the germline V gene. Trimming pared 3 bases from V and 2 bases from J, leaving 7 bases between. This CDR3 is CSVDTVNTGELFF. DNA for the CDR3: TGCAGCGTTGACACGGTTAACACCGGGGAGCTGTTTTTT.